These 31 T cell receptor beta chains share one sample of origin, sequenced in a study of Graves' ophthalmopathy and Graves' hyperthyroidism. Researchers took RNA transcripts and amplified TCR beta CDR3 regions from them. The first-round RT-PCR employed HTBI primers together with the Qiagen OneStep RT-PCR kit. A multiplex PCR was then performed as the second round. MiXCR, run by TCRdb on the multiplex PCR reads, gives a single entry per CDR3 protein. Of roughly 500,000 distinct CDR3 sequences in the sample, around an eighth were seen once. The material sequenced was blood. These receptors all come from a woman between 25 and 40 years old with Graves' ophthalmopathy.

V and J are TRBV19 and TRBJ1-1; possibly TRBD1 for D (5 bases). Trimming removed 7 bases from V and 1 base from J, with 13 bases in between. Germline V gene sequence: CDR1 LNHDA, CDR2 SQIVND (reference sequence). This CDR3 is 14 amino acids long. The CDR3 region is CASIRGQGNTEAFF. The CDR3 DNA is TGTGCCAGTATACGAGGCCAGGGGAACACTGAAGCTTTCTTT.

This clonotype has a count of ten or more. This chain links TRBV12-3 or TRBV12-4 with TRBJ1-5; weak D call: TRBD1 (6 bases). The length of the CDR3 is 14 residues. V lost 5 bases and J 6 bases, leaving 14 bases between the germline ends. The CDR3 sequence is CASSPTGTSQPQHF. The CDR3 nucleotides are TGTGCCAGCAGTCCGACGGGGACAAGTCAGCCCCAGCATTTT.

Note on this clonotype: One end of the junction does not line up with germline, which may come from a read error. CDR3 in DNA: TGTGCCAGCAGCCAAGGGAGGGATTACACCGGGGAGCTGTGTTTT. It is translated as CASSQGRDYTGELCF. The V and J genes are TRBV3-1 and TRBJ2-2; D is possibly TRBD2 (6 bases). The germline gives CDR1 LGHDT, CDR2 YNNKEL (reference sequence). This CDR3 region has 15 residues.

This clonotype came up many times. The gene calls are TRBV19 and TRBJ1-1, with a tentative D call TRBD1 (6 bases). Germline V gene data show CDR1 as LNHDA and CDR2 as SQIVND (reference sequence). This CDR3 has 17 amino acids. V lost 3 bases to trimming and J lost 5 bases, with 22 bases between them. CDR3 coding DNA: TGTGCCAGTAGTATTAAAGGACAGCCTCTCCCAAGGACTGAAGCTTTCTTT. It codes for CASSIKGQPLPRTEAFF.

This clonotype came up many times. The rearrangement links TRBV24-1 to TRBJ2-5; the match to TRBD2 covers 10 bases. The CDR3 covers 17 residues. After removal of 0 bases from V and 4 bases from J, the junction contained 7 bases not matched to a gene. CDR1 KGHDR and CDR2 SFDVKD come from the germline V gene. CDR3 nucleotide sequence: TGTGCCACCAGTGATTTGCGAAGCGGGAGGGGTAGAGAGACCCAGTACTTC. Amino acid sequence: CATSDLRSGRGRETQYF.

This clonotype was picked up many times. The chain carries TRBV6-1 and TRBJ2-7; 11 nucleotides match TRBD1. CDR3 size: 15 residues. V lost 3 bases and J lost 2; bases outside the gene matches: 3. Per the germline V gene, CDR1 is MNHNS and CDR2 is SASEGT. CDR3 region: CASSDGQGAAYEQYF. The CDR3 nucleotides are TGTGCCAGCAGTGATGGACAGGGGGCGGCCTACGAGCAGTACTTC.

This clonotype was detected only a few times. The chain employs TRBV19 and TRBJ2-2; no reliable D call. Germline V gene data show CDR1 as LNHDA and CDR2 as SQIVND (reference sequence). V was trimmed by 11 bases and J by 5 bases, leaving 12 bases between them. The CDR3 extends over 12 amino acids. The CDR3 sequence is CAASKLTGELFF. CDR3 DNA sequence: TGTGCCGCCAGTAAATTGACCGGGGAGCTGTTTTTT.

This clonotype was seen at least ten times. CDR3 DNA: TGTGCCAGCAGTTTAGATAGAAATCAGCCCCAGCATTTT. Protein: CASSLDRNQPQHF. The chain combines TRBV28 with TRBJ1-5, with D hard to call. This CDR3 has 13 residues. The V gene lost 2 bases and the J gene lost 4 bases, with 6 bases spanning the gap. Germline CDR1 reads MDHEN; CDR2 reads SYDVKM.

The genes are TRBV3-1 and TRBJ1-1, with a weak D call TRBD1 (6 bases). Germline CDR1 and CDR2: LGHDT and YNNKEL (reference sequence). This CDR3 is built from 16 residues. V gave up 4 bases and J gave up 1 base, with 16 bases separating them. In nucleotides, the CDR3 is TGTGCCAGCAGCCCCCCACGTGGGGGCGCGAACACTGAAGCTTTCTTT. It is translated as CASSPPRGGANTEAFF.

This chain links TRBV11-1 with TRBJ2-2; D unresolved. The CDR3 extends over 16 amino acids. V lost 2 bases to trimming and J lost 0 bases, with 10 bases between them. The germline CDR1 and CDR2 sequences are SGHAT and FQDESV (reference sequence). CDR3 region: CASSLIGQANTGELFF. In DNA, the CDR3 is TGTGCCAGCAGCTTAATAGGGCAAGCGAACACCGGGGAGCTGTTTTTT.

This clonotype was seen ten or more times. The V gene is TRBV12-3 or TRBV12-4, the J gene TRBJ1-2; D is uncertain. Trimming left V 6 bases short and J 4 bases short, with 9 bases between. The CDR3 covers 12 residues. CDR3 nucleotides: TGTGCCAGCAGCCCCTCCTCCTATGGCTACACCTTC. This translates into CASSPSSYGYTF.

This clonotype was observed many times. The CDR3 loop is CASSTTSGGTYEQYF. The CDR3 DNA reads TGTGCCAGCAGTACGACTAGCGGGGGGACCTACGAGCAGTACTTC. This chain links TRBV6-2 or TRBV6-3 with TRBJ2-7; 13 bases fit TRBD2. This CDR3 region has 15 residues. V was pared by 5 bases and J by 2 bases, with 3 bases of the junction left unmatched. Per germline, CDR1 MNHEY and CDR2 SVGEGT.

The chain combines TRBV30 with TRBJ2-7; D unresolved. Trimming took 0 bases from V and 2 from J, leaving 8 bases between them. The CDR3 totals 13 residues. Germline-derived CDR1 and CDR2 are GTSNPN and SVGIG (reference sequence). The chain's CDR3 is CAWSVGLTYEQYF. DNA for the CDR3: TGTGCCTGGAGTGTCGGTCTCACCTACGAGCAGTACTTC.

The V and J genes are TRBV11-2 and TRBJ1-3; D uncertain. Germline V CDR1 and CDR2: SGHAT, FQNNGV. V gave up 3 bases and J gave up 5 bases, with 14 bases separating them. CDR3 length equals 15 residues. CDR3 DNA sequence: TGTGCCAGCAGCTTTAACTGGGCAGAACGAAACACCATATATTTT. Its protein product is CASSFNWAERNTIYF.

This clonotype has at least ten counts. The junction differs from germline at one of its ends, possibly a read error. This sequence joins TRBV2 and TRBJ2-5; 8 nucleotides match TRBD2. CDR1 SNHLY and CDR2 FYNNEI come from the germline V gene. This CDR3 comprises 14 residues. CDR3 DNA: TGTGCCAGCAGCGAAGAAGCGGGAGCTCCGACCCAGTACTTC. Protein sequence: CASSEEAGAPTQYF.

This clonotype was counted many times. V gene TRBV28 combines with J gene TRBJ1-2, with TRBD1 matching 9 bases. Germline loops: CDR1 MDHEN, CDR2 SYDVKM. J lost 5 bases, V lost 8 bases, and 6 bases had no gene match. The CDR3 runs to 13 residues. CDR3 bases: TGTGCCAGCGGTCTAGGGACAGGGTATGGCTACACCTTC. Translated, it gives CASGLGTGYGYTF.

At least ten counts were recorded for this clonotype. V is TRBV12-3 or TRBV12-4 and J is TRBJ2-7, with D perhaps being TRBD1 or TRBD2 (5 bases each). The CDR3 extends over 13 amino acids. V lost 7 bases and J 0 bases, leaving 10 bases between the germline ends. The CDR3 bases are TGTGCCAGCACGGGGCAGTTCTCCTACGAGCAGTACTTC. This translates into CASTGQFSYEQYF.

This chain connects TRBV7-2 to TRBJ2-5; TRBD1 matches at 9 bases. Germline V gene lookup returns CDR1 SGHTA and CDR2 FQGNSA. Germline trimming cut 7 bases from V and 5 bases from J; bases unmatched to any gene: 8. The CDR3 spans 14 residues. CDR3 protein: CASTYGQGWETQYF. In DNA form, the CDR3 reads TGTGCCAGCACCTACGGACAGGGGTGGGAGACCCAGTACTTC.

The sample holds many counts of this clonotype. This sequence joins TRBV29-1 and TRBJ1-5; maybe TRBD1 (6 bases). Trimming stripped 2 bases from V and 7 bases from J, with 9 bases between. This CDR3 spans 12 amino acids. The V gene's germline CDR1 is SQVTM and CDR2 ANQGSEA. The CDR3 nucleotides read TGCAGCGTTGAAAGGGGGAGGCAGCCCCAGCATTTT. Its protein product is CSVERGRQPQHF.

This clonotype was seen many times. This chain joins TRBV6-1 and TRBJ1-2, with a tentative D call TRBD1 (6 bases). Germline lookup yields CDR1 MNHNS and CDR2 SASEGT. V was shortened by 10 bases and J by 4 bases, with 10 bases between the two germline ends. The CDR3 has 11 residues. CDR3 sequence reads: CATTRGYGYTF. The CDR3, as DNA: TGTGCCACCACCAGGGGCTATGGCTACACCTTC.

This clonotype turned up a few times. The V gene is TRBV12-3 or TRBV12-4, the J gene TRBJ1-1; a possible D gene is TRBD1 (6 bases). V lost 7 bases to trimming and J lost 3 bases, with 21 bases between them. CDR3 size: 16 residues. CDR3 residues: CASNQGVTGRHTEAFF. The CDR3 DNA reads TGTGCCAGCAACCAAGGCGTTACAGGGCGTCACACTGAAGCTTTCTTT.

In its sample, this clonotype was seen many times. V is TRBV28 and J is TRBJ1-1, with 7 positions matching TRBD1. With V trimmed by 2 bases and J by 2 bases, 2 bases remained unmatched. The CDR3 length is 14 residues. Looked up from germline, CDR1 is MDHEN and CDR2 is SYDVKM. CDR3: CASSLQGGNTEAFF. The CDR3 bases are TGTGCCAGCAGTTTACAGGGGGGCAACACTGAAGCTTTCTTT.

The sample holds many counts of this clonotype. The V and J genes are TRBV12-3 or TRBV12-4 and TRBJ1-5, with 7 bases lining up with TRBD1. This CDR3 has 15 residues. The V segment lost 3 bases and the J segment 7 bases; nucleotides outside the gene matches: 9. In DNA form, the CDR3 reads TGTGCCAGCAGTTTGAAGGGACAGATACAACAGCCCCAGCATTTT. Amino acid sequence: CASSLKGQIQQPQHF.

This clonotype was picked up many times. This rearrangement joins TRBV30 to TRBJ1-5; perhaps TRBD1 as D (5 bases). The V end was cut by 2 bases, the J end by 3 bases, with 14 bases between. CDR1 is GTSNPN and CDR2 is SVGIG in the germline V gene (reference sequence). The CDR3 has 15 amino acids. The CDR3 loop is CAWSPRGGANQPQHF. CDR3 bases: TGTGCCTGGAGTCCTCGGGGAGGGGCCAATCAGCCCCAGCATTTT.

CDR3 coding DNA: TGCAGTGCTAGTAGGGAGTGGGGAAACACCATATATTTT. Translation gives CSASREWGNTIYF. The chain carries TRBV20-1 and TRBJ1-3; D gene uncertain. Germline assignment: CDR1 DFQATT and CDR2 SNEGSKA (reference sequence). V lost 3 bases and J 4 bases, leaving 10 bases between the germline ends. The CDR3 is made up of 13 amino acids.

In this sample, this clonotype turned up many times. The CDR3 loop is CASRRFDEIAFF. CDR3 DNA sequence: TGTGCCAGCAGGCGATTTGATGAGATCGCTTTCTTT. The rearrangement uses TRBV6-5 and TRBJ1-1; no definite D call. Trimming cost V 6 bases and J 11 bases, with 16 bases left between them. Germline V lookup: CDR1 MNHEY, CDR2 SVGAGI. The length of the CDR3 is 12 residues.

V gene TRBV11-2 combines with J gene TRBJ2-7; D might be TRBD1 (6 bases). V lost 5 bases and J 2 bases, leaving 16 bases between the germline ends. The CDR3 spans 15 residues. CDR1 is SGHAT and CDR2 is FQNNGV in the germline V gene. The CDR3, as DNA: TGTGCCAGCAGCACATCTTTGGGACATACCTACGAGCAGTACTTC. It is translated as CASSTSLGHTYEQYF.

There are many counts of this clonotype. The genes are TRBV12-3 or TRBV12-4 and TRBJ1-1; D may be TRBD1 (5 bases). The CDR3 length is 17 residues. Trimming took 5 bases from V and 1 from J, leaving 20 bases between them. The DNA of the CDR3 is TGTGCCAGCAGTCCGTATAGGGGTTATGGAAAGAACACTGAAGCTTTCTTT. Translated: CASSPYRGYGKNTEAFF.

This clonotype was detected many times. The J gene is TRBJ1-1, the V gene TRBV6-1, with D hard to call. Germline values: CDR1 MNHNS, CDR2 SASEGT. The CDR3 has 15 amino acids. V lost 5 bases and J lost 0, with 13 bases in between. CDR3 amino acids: CASSTTLPMNTEAFF. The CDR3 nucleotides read TGTGCCAGCAGTACGACCCTCCCTATGAACACTGAAGCTTTCTTT.

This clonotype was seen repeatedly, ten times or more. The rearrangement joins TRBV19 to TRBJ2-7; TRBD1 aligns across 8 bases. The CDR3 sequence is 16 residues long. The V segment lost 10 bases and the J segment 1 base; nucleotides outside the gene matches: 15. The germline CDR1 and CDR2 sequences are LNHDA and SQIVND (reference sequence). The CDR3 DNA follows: TGTGCCACCACCCAGACACCGGGACAGGATTCCTACGAGCAGTACTTC. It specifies CATTQTPGQDSYEQYF.

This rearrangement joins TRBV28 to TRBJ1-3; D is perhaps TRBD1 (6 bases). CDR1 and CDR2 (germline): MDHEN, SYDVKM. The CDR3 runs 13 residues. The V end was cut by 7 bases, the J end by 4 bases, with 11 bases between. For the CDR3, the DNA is TGTGCCAGCAATTCCGACAGGGGAAACACCATATATTTT. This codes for CASNSDRGNTIYF. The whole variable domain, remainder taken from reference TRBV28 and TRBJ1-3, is DVKVTQSSRYLVKRTGEKVFLECVQDMDHENMFWYRQDPGLGLRLIYFSYDVKMKEKGDIPEGYSVSREKKERFSLILESASTNQTSMYLCASNSDRGNTIYFGEGSWLTVV.